This T cell receptor (beta chain) was documented in a study of cytomegalovirus exposure and HLA in healthy donors. Amplification used 60 Vbeta primers and 13 Jbeta primers. The repertoire was sequenced with immunoSEQ multiplex PCR; TCRdb's copy has only in-frame clones and lacks some. The sample contains 150,000 to 200,000 clones, 81% of which appear only once. As for this clone: Its cognate antigen is unknown.

Findings and limits, study-wide: Immune exposure information available was restricted to CMV serostatus.

The germline gives CDR1 SGHKS, CDR2 YYEKEE (reference sequence). This CDR3 has 12 residues. The V and J ends lost 4 bases and 8 bases, in that order; junction bases with no gene match: 5. Sequencing was performed on PBMCs. This receptor was identified in a man aged 18 to 30 in good health and CMV-seronegative. This chain connects TRBV5-5 to TRBJ1-2, with 7 bases that match TRBD1. The CDR3 sequence is CASSRGGRGYTF. The CDR3 DNA reads as TGTGCCAGCAGCCGAGGGGGCCGAGGCTACACCTTC.